This entry features one TCR beta chain sequence. These data belong to a study of control samples from healthy donors and cancer patients. Deletions cut 4 bases from V and 4 bases from J, with 11 bases between. Germline V gene lookup returns CDR1 SGDLS and CDR2 YYNGEE. The CDR3 runs 13 residues. Using immunoSEQ multiplex PCR, the repertoire was profiled, and TCRdb retains in-frame clones only, with some absent. This table has 110,000 to 150,000 clones, around 94% appearing once. The clonotype comes from a man in his forties in good health. Source material: blood. J is TRBJ1-1 and V is TRBV9; D uncertain. The CDR3 protein is CASSPLPSTEAFF. The CDR3 nucleotides are TGTGCCAGCAGCCCGCTCCCAAGCACTGAAGCTTTCTTT.